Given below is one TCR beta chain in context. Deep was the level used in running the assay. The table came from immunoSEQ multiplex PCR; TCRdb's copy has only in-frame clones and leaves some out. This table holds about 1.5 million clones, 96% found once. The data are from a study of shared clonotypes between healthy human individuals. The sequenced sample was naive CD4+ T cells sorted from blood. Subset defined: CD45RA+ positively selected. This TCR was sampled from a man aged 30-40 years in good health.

CDR3 nucleotide sequence: TGTGCCAGCAAAATGGATGAACTAGGGCTGTTTTTT. This encodes CASKMDELGLFF. The chain couples TRBV25-1 to TRBJ2-2; D might be TRBD2 (5 bases). The CDR3 contains 12 residues. Looked up from germline, CDR1 is MGHDK and CDR2 is SYGVNS. V shed 7 bases and J shed 13 bases, with 16 bases lying between them.